This TCR beta chain was recorded in a study of shared clonotypes between healthy human individuals. Study as a whole: Donor ages ranged 18 to 49 years: a couple of women, a few men.

With respect to this clone: Within the sample, other DNA sequences also encode this same CDR3.

The material for each subset, its genomic DNA, was split evenly across several immunoSEQ plates. Scientists sequenced DNA from unsorted PBMC on ten immunoSEQ deep assay plates. Generated by immunoSEQ multiplex PCR, the TCRdb table keeps only in-frame clones and is missing some. Of hundreds of thousands of clones listed, approximately 71% are singletons. The TCR originated in a woman aged 40 to 49 in good health. Some clones in this sample may be carry-over from other donors' samples. Material for sequencing was PBMCs.

CDR3 DNA sequence: TGCGCCAGCAGCCAAGAAGGGCTAGCGGGAGCCTACGAGCAGTACTTC. This codes for CASSQEGLAGAYEQYF. The V call is TRBV4-1, the J call TRBJ2-7; 10 bases align to TRBD2. Germline CDR1 MGHRA, CDR2 YSYEKL. Trimming removed 0 bases from V and 2 bases from J; junction bases left unmatched: 4. The CDR3 loop spans 16 amino acids.